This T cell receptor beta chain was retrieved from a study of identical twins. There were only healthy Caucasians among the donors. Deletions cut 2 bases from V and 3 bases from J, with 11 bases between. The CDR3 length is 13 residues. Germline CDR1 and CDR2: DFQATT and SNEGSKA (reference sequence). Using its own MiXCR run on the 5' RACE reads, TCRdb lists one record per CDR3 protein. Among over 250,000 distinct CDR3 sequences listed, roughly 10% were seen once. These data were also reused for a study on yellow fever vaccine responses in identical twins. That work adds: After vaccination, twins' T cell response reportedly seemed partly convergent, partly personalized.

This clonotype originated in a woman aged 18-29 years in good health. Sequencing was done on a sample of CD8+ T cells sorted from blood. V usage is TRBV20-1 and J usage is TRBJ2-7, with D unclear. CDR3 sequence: CSARSRSDYEQYF. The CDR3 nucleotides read TGCAGTGCTAGATCCAGGTCAGACTACGAGCAGTACTTC.